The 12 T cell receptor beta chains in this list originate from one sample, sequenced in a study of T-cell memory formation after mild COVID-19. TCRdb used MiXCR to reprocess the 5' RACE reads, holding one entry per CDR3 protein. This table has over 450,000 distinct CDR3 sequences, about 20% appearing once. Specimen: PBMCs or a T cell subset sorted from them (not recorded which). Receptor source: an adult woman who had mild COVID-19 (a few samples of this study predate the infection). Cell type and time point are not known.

For the CDR3, the DNA is TGTGCCAGCAGCTTGGCCACGGGGGTGAACACTGAAGCTTTCTTT. Amino acid sequence: CASSLATGVNTEAFF. This chain joins TRBV5-6 and TRBJ1-1; D possibly corresponds to TRBD1 (5 bases). The germline gives CDR1 SGHDT, CDR2 YYEEEE. The CDR3 covers 15 residues. V was shortened by 0 bases and J by 0 bases, with 9 bases between the two germline ends.

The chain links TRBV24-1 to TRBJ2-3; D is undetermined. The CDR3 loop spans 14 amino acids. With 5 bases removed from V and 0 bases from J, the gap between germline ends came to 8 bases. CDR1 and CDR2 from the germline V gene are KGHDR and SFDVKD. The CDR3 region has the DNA TGTGCCACCAGTGCCGCCTCGAGCACAGATACGCAGTATTTT. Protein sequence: CATSAASSTDTQYF.

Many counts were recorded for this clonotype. CDR3 sequence: CASSAGGETQYF. In DNA form, the CDR3 reads TGTGCCTCGTCGGCGGGAGGAGAGACCCAGTACTTC. V usage is TRBV12-3 or TRBV12-4 and J usage is TRBJ2-5; TRBD2 matches at 8 bases. This CDR3 is built from 12 residues. With V trimmed by 11 bases and J by 4 bases, 6 bases remained unmatched.

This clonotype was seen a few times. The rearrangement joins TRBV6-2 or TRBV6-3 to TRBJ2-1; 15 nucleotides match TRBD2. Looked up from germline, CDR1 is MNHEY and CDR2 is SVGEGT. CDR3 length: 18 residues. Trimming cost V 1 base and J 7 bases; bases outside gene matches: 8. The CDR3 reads CASSYLGTSGRFANEQFF. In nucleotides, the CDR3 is TGTGCCAGCAGTTACTTAGGGACTAGCGGGAGGTTCGCGAATGAGCAGTTCTTC.

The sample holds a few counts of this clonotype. The CDR3 sequence is CASSTRISEGEAFF. Written as DNA, the CDR3 is TGTGCCAGCAGCACGCGAATCTCGGAAGGGGAAGCTTTCTTT. The chain links TRBV5-4 to TRBJ1-1, with D hard to call. Germline loops: CDR1 SGHNT, CDR2 YYREEE (reference sequence). This CDR3 comprises 14 residues. Trimming cost V 4 bases and J 8 bases, with 18 bases left between them.

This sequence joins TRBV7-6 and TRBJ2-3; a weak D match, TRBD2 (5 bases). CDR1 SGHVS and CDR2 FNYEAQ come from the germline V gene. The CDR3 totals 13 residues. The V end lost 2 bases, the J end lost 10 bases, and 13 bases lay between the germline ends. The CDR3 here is CASSLYLASAQYF. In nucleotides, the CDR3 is TGTGCCAGCAGCTTATATCTAGCCAGCGCGCAGTATTTT.

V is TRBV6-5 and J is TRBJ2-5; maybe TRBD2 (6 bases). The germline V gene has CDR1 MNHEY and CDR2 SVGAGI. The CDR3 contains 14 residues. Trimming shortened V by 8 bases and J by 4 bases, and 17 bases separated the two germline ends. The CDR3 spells CASGPVPGVETQYF. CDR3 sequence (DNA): TGTGCCAGCGGACCGGTGCCGGGGGTAGAGACCCAGTACTTC.

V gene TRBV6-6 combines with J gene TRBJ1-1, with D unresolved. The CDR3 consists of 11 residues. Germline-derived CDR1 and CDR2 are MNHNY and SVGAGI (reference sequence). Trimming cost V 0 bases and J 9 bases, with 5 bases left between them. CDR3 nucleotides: TGTGCCAGCAGTTACTCAGGGAAAGCTTTCTTT. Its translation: CASSYSGKAFF.

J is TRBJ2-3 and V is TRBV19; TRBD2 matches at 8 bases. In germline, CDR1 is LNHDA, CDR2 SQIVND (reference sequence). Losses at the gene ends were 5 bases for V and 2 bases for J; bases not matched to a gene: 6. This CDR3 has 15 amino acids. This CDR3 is CASSGAGAITDTQYF. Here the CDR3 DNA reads TGTGCCAGTAGTGGAGCGGGGGCTATCACAGATACGCAGTATTTT. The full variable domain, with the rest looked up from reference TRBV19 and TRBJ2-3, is DGGITQSPKYLFRKEGQNVTLSCEQNLNHDAMYWYRQDPGQGLRLIYYSQIVNDFQKGDIAEGYSVSREKKESFPLTVTSAQKNPTAFYLCASSGAGAITDTQYFGPGTRLTVL.

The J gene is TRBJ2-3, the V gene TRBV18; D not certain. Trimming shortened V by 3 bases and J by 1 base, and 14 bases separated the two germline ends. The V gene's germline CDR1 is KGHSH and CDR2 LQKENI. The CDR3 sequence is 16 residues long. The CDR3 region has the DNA TGTGCCAGCTCACCCTTCCGCGTGAAGGGCACAGATACGCAGTATTTT. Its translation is CASSPFRVKGTDTQYF. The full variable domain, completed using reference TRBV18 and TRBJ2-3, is NAGVMQNPRHLVRRRGQEARLRCSPMKGHSHVYWYRQLPEEGLKFMVYLQKENIIDESGMPKERFSAEFPKEGPSILRIQQVVRGDSAAYFCASSPFRVKGTDTQYFGPGTRLTVL.

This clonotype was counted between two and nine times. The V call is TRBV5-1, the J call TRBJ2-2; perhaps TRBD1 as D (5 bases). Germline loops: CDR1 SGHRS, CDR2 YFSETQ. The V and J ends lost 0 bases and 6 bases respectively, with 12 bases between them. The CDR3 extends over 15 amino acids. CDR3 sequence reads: CASSLVQGPSGELFF. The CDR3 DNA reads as TGCGCCAGCAGCTTGGTGCAGGGTCCCTCCGGGGAGCTGTTTTTT. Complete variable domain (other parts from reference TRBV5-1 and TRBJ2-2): KAGVTQTPRYLIKTRGQQVTLSCSPISGHRSVSWYQQTPGQGLQFLFEYFSETQRNKGNFPGRFSGRQFSNSRSEMNVSTLELGDSALYLCASSLVQGPSGELFFGEGSRLTVL.

In DNA, the CDR3 is TGCGCCAGCAGCCAAGTTTCACAGGGGGGTACTGAGCAGTTCTTC. Translation gives CASSQVSQGGTEQFF. The gene calls are TRBV4-1 and TRBJ2-1, with TRBD1 identical over 8 bases. The V segment lost 1 base and the J segment 9 bases; nucleotides outside the gene matches: 8. The CDR3 loop spans 15 amino acids. Germline V gives CDR1 MGHRA, CDR2 YSYEKL.